The clone carrying this TCR beta chain was counted ten times or more. Antigen unknown. The sample originates from a study of CD8 T cells in ankylosing spondylitis. TCRdb passed the 5' RACE reads through MiXCR, listing each CDR3 protein once. This table holds some 240,000 distinct CDR3 sequences, around 7.8% found once. The CDR3 loop spans 16 amino acids. Germline V gene lookup returns CDR1 SGHTA and CDR2 FQGNSA. V lost 5 bases to trimming and J lost 3 bases, with 17 bases between them. Whole-study results and caveats: Relatively scarce in peripheral blood, disease-linked clones were CD8+.

This TCR derives from a male donor with ankylosing spondylitis or in good health (not recorded which). Input material: blood, either unsorted or a sorted T cell fraction (not recorded which). V usage is TRBV7-2 and J usage is TRBJ2-1; D possibly corresponds to TRBD1 (6 bases). The chain's CDR3 is CASSHAPGHSYNEQFF. CDR3 sequence (DNA): TGTGCCAGCAGCCATGCCCCGGGACATAGCTACAATGAGCAGTTCTTC.